This TCR beta chain was observed in a study of cytomegalovirus exposure and HLA in healthy donors. On the study more broadly: From HLA-typed donors, an early data release held around 80 million unique TCRs. Broader study findings: Apparent HLA restriction characterized most CMV-associated TCR beta chains in a later analysis.

Remarks on this clone: As yet, its antigen is unknown.

This CDR3 has 13 residues. The germline V gene has CDR1 SGHRS and CDR2 YFSETQ. Trimming shortened V by 0 bases and J by 6 bases, and 7 bases separated the two germline ends. Amplification used 60 Vbeta primers and 13 Jbeta primers. Here immunoSEQ multiplex PCR was the method, and the copy in TCRdb shows in-frame clones only, minus some. This sample has about 180,000 clones, with about 75% found just once. The chain joins TRBV5-1 to TRBJ1-5; a possible D gene is TRBD1 (5 bases). This sequence originates from a man aged 35 to 55 in good health and CMV-seropositive. Sequenced material: PBMCs. This CDR3 reads CASSLGGGQPQHF. The CDR3 nucleotides read TGCGCCAGCAGCTTGGGGGGGGGTCAGCCCCAGCATTTT.